The clone carrying this T cell receptor beta chain was seen at least ten times. As yet, its antigen is unknown. This entry belongs to a study of T cells in Graves' hyperthyroidism and ophthalmopathy. Study-wide results and limits: Researchers found most expanded thyroid clonotypes above 0.001 in blood as well. In simple terms, a model built on 13 V-J features told ophthalmopathy apart from stable hyperthyroidism.

CDR1 is MNHEY, CDR2 SVGAGI, per germline. The CDR3 runs 16 residues. The J segment lost 7 bases and the V segment lost 2 bases, leaving 12 bases of the junction unmatched. When ophthalmopathy did not progress within 18 months, Graves' hyperthyroidism was considered stable. Diagnostic assessment was based on clinical symptoms, serum thyroxine and TRAb, thyroid ultrasound and orbital computed tomography. Amplified TCR beta CDR3 regions came from RNA transcripts. Initially, a first-round RT-PCR of the TCR CDR3 employed the HTBI primer set. TCRdb recomputed calls from the multiplex PCR reads with MiXCR, one row per CDR3 protein. This table holds fewer than 550,000 distinct CDR3 sequences, about 15% found once.

The TCR comes from a woman between 18 and 29 years old with Graves' hyperthyroidism. Input material: blood. The chain couples TRBV6-5 to TRBJ2-5; 8 nucleotides line up with TRBD2. CDR3 protein: CASSYARLAREGTQYF. Written as DNA, the CDR3 is TGTGCCAGCAGTTACGCGAGACTAGCGAGAGAGGGGACCCAGTACTTC.